Listed below are T cell receptor beta chains from one sample, sequenced in a study of regulatory T cells in long-lasting Graves disease. TCRdb ran MiXCR on the multiplex PCR reads and lists one entry per CDR3 protein. Counted here are some 320,000 distinct CDR3 sequences, 15% to 20% occurring once; the ten biggest clones make up less than 40%. The sample in question was peripheral blood mononuclear cells (PBMCs), obtained at new diagnosis, from a patient treated with antithyroid drugs. The receptors stem from a female donor with Graves disease. Each CDR3 is given without its conserved first and last residue. Fields, in order: V gene, J gene, CDR3 protein.

TRBV24-1,TRBJ2-7,ATSVGPRTEQY
TRBV20-1,TRBJ1-4,SAGRGIELF
TRBV7-9,TRBJ2-1,ASRAGLAGEQF
TRBV12-3/TRBV12-4,TRBJ2-2,ASSPKGVADGELF
TRBV19,TRBJ1-3,ASSIGDSGNTIY
TRBV6-1,TRBJ1-1,ASDPTGDQHSAF
TRBV7-2,TRBJ2-7,ASSAGQQSYEQY
TRBV3-1,TRBJ2-1,ASTLGAGNEQF
TRBV24-1,TRBJ2-5,ATGNPGQRQETQY
TRBV5-6,TRBJ1-1,ASSLSKLTGNTEAF
TRBV6-1,TRBJ1-6,ASSEVLGQGLSYNSPLH
TRBV20-1,TRBJ1-4,SAIPSGIDEKLF
TRBV30,TRBJ1-2,AWSYPLAGPQADGYT
TRBV20-1,TRBJ2-1,SARDPKSIYNEQF
TRBV19,TRBJ2-3,ASSKTDIGTDTQY
TRBV10-3,TRBJ1-5,AISDPNQPQH